This is a list of T cell receptor beta chains from one sample in a study of cytomegalovirus exposure and HLA in healthy donors. Method: immunoSEQ multiplex PCR; TCRdb's copy keeps in-frame clones and lacks some. The sample records about 140,000 clones, 84% being singletons. Sample: PBMCs. These receptors were collected from a woman aged 25 to 45 in good health and CMV-seronegative. The CDR3 runs from the conserved cysteine through the conserved F or W. The order of the fields is clone size, D gene, J gene, V gene, CDR3 DNA, CDR3 protein. D genes are given only for firm matches. Not every row has a clone size; where given, it reads once, few, many or a size class.

>-|TRBD1|TRBJ1-4|TRBV7-9
TGTGCCAGCAACCCGGGACAGGGGATGGAAAAACTGTTTTTT
CASNPGQGMEKLFF
>-|-|TRBJ2-3|TRBV4-1
TGCGCCAGCAGCCAAGATTTTGGGGCAGACACAGATACGCAGTATTTT
CASSQDFGADTDTQYF
>-|-|TRBJ2-7|TRBV29-1
TGCAGCGTGGCCCGGCTTCTTCGGGGCGAGCAGTACTTC
CSVARLLRGEQYF
>-|TRBD1|TRBJ1-4|TRBV15
TGTGCCACCAGCCCCCTCTTGACAGGGGGAACTAATGAAAAACTGTTTTTT
CATSPLLTGGTNEKLFF
>-|-|TRBJ2-7|TRBV7-9
TGTGCCAGCAGCTTAGGCGCAGGGAGGTTCCCCTACGAGCAGTACTTC
CASSLGAGRFPYEQYF
>-|TRBD1|TRBJ2-7|TRBV5-1
TGCGCCAGCAGCTTGGGGGGGACAGGACAGTACGAGCAGTACTTC
CASSLGGTGQYEQYF
>-|TRBD1|TRBJ2-7|TRBV19
TGTGCCAGTAGTGCTAGACCGGGACAGGGAACGGCGCAGTACTTC
CASSARPGQGTAQYF
>few|-|TRBJ2-2|TRBV5-1
TGCGCCAGCAGCGTACAGGGAATCGGGGAGCTGTTTTTT
CASSVQGIGELFF
>few|-|TRBJ2-3|TRBV7-2
TGTGCCAGCAGCCAGGGGACATATCGCACAGATACGCAGTATTTT
CASSQGTYRTDTQYF
>-|TRBD1|TRBJ1-3|TRBV9
TGTGCCAGCGACCTGGGACAGGAGAGCTCTGGAAACACCATATATTTT
CASDLGQESSGNTIYF
>-|-|TRBJ2-1|TRBV7-2
TGTGCCAGCAGCTTAGTAAGGGAGAATGAGCAGTTCTTC
CASSLVRENEQFF
>-|-|TRBJ2-3|TRBV4-2
TGTGCCAGCAGCCCCCAAGGTTGGGAATCGGGGTCAGATACGCAGTATTTT
CASSPQGWESGSDTQYF
>-|-|TRBJ1-4|TRBV7-9
TGTGCCAGCAGAACGGGGGGCGGAAAACTGTTTTTT
CASRTGGGKLFF
>few|-|TRBJ2-5|TRBV5-6
TGTGCCAGCAGCTTACAGGGTTTAGAGACCCAGTACTTC
CASSLQGLETQYF
>-|-|TRBJ2-7|TRBV5-1
TGCGCCAGCAGCCTACAGGGTTACGAGCAGTACTTC
CASSLQGYEQYF
>-|-|TRBJ1-1|TRBV5-4
TGTGCCAGCAGCCCTACCACCGCGTCTGAAGCTTTCTTT
CASSPTTASEAFF
>-|-|TRBJ1-1|TRBV2
TGTGCCAGCCTGGTTATTGAGAGCACTGAAGCTTTCTTT
CASLVIESTEAFF
>-|-|TRBJ1-2|TRBV7-9
TGTGCCAGCGCGGGTGACTATGGCTACACCTTC
CASAGDYGYTF
>-|-|TRBJ2-7|TRBV5-4
TGTGCCAGCAGCACAACCCAGGGGTCCTACGAGCAGTACTTC
CASSTTQGSYEQYF
>once|-|TRBJ2-7|TRBV25-1
TGTGCCAGCAGTCCCCTCGGGAGCTCCTACGAGCAGTACTTC
CASSPLGSSYEQYF
>-|-|TRBJ2-1|TRBV9
TGTGCCAGCAGCGTAGCTGGCCAGGGGAGCTCCTACAATGAGCAGTTCTTC
CASSVAGQGSSYNEQFF
>-|TRBD2|TRBJ2-5|TRBV9
TGTGCCAGCAGCGTAGTAGGCGGGGGGGGCAAGGAGACCCAGTACTTC
CASSVVGGGGKETQYF
>few|TRBD2|TRBJ2-7|TRBV18
TGTGCCAGCTCATGGGCTAGCGGCTCCTACGAGCAGTACTTC
CASSWASGSYEQYF
>once|-|TRBJ1-5|TRBV18
TGTGCCAGCTCGCCGGACGCGGGATATAGCAATCAGCCCCAGCATTTT
CASSPDAGYSNQPQHF
>few|TRBD1|TRBJ2-3|TRBV10-3
TGTGCCATCAGCAAGGACAGGGCTAGCACAGATACGCAGTATTTT
CAISKDRASTDTQYF
>few|-|TRBJ1-1|TRBV27
TGTGCCAGCAGCTTCTTCACAGGGACAACTGAAGCTTTCTTT
CASSFFTGTTEAFF
>-|-|TRBJ1-3|TRBV18
TGTGCCAGCTCACCAGAGGCTTCTGGAAACACCATATATTTT
CASSPEASGNTIYF
>-|-|TRBJ1-6|TRBV6-6
TGTGCCAGCAGTTACGGGAGCTCCTATAATTCACCCCTCCACTTT
CASSYGSSYNSPLHF
>-|-|TRBJ2-7|TRBV2
TGTGCCAGCAGTGAACGGGGGAGCTCCTACGAGCAGTACTTC
CASSERGSSYEQYF
>once|-|TRBJ1-3|TRBV2
TGTGCCAGCAGTGAAGTCAGATCTGGAAACACCATATATTTT
CASSEVRSGNTIYF
>-|-|TRBJ2-7|TRBV18
TGTGCCAGCTCACCATACAGGAGCTCCTACGAGCAGTACTTC
CASSPYRSSYEQYF
>-|TRBD1|TRBJ1-2|TRBV19
TGTGCCAGTAGTATAGATCAGGAGACAGGGTCCACCCATGGCTACACCTTC
CASSIDQETGSTHGYTF
>-|TRBD1|TRBJ1-4|TRBV2
TGTGCCAGCAGGGGGGACAGTGAAAAACTGTTTTTT
CASRGDSEKLFF
>-|-|TRBJ1-1|TRBV5-1
TGCGCCAGCAGCCCCCAGGGGACCATTGAAGCTTTCTTT
CASSPQGTIEAFF
>once|TRBD2|TRBJ2-3|TRBV5-1
TGCGCCAGCCACGGACTAGCGGGGGCCGCAGATACGCAGTATTTT
CASHGLAGAADTQYF
>-|TRBD1|TRBJ2-5|TRBV27
TGTGCCAGCAGTTTATCCGGGACAGGGTTATTGAAGACCCAGTACTTC
CASSLSGTGLLKTQYF
>-|-|TRBJ1-4|TRBV7-9
TGTGCCAGCAGCTTACACGGAGTCCAGGAAAAACTGTTTTTT
CASSLHGVQEKLFF
>few|-|TRBJ1-5|TRBV4-2
TGTGCCAGCAGCCAAGAGGGGGGAACGGGACAGCCCCAGCATTTT
CASSQEGGTGQPQHF
>-|-|TRBJ1-2|TRBV29-1
TGCAGCGTGGCCGAACAGGGTAATAGTGGCTACACCTTC
CSVAEQGNSGYTF
>-|-|TRBJ1-3|TRBV7-6
TGTGCCAGCAGCCCCTATGGGGGAGGGACCTACTCTGGAAACACCATATATTTT
CASSPYGGGTYSGNTIYF
>-|-|TRBJ1-1|TRBV28
TGTGCCAGCGGGTCGGGAAACACTGAAGCTTTCTTT
CASGSGNTEAFF
>-|-|TRBJ2-5|TRBV5-1
TGCGCCAGCAGCTTGTCTGCGGGGTGGGGAGAGACCCAGTACTTC
CASSLSAGWGETQYF
>-|-|TRBJ1-2|TRBV4-3
TGCGCCAGCAGCCAAGATTGGGGAGGAGACTATGGCTACACCTTC
CASSQDWGGDYGYTF
>few|-|TRBJ2-7|TRBV23-1
TGCGCCAGCAGTCACACGCCCGGGACACGTCGCTACGAGCAGTACTTC
CASSHTPGTRRYEQYF
>few|TRBD1|TRBJ1-5|TRBV19
TGTGCCAGTAGTCATAGGACAGGGGGCCGTCAGCCCCAGCATTTT
CASSHRTGGRQPQHF
>few|-|TRBJ1-5|TRBV19
TGTGCCAGTAGCGGACAGTATAGCAATCAGCCCCAGCATTTT
CASSGQYSNQPQHF
>-|-|TRBJ1-5|TRBV4-1
TGCGCCAGCAGCCAAGCACAGTATAGCAATCAGCCCCAGCATTTT
CASSQAQYSNQPQHF
>-|-|TRBJ2-7|TRBV4-2
TGTGCCAGCAGCCAAGCGAGAAGCCCCTACGAGCAGTACTTC
CASSQARSPYEQYF
>few|-|TRBJ2-7|TRBV19
TGTGCCAGTAGTAGGACTTCCCCCTACGAGCAGTACTTC
CASSRTSPYEQYF
>-|TRBD1|TRBJ1-1|TRBV5-4
TGTGCCAGCAGCAAGGGGACAGGGCTAGAAGCTTTCTTT
CASSKGTGLEAFF
>-|-|TRBJ1-6|TRBV5-4
TGTGCCAGCAGCGATCAAAAGGGGCGGTACGATTCACCCCTCCACTTT
CASSDQKGRYDSPLHF
>once|-|TRBJ2-1|TRBV27
TGTGCCAGCAAGGACTACAGGATCTCCTACAATGAGCAGTTCTTC
CASKDYRISYNEQFF
>-|-|TRBJ1-6|TRBV6-4
TGTGCCAGCCGTTCGGACAGTCTTTCACCCCTCCACTTT
CASRSDSLSPLHF